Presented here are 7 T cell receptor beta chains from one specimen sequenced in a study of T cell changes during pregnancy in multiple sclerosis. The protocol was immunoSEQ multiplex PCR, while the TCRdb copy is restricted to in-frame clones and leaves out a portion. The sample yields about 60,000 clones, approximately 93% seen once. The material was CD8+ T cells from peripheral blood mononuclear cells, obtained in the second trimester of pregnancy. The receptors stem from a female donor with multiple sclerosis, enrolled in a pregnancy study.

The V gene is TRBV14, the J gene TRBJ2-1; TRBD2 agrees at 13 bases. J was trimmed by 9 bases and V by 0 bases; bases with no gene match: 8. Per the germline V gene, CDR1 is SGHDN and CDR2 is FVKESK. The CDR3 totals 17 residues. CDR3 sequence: CASSQDRGLAGEGEQFF. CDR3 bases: TGTGCCAGCAGCCAAGATCGAGGACTAGCGGGAGAGGGTGAGCAGTTCTTC.

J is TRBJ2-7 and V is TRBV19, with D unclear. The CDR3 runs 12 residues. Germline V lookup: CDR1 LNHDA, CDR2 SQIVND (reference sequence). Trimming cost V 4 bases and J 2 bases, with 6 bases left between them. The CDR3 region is CASSSGPYEQYF. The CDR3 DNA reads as TGTGCCAGTAGTAGCGGCCCCTACGAGCAGTACTTC.

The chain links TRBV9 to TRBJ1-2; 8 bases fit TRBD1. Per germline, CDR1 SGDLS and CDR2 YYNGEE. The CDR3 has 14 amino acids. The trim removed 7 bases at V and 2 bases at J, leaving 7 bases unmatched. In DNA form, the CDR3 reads TGTGCCAGCGTACCGGACAGGGAAAACTATGGCTACACCTTC. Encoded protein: CASVPDRENYGYTF.

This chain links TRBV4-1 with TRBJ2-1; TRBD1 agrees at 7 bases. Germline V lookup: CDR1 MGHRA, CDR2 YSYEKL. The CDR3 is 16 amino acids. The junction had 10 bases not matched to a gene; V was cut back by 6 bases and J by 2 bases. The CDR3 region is CASSHPGTEPYNEQFF. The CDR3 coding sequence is TGCGCCAGCAGTCATCCCGGGACAGAACCCTACAATGAGCAGTTCTTC.

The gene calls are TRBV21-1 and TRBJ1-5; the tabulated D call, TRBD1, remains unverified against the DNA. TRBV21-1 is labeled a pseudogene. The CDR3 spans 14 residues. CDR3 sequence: CASRQGASNQPQHF. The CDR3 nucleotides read TGTGCCAGCAGACAGGGGGCCAGCAATCAGCCCCAGCATTTT.

CDR3 sequence (DNA): TGTGCCAGCAGCTTAGTAGGGACTAGCGGGAACAATGAGCAGTTCTTC. Its translation: CASSLVGTSGNNEQFF. The chain joins TRBV7-2 to TRBJ2-1; 13 nucleotides align to TRBD2. CDR1 is SGHTA and CDR2 is FQGNSA in the germline V gene. The CDR3 totals 16 residues. V trimming: 1 base; J trimming: 5 bases; junction bases outside the gene matches: 2. The entire variable domain, with the rest obtained from reference TRBV7-2 and TRBJ2-1, is as follows: GAGVSQSPSNKVTEKGKDVELRCDPISGHTALYWYRQSLGQGLEFLIYFQGNSAPDKSGLPSDRFSAERTGGSVSTLTIQRTQQEDSAVYLCASSLVGTSGNNEQFFGPGTRLTVL.

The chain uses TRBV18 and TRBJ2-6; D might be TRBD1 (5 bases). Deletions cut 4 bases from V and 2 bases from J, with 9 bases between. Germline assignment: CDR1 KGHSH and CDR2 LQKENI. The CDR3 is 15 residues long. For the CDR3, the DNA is TGTGCCAGCTCACTCACAGGAGCTGGGGCCAACGTCCTGACTTTC. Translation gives CASSLTGAGANVLTF.